The entry that follows covers one T cell receptor beta chain sequence. This same CDR3 is encoded by further DNA sequences in the sample. TCRdb's table, derived via immunoSEQ multiplex PCR, lists solely in-frame clones and lacks some. The data show 150,000 to 170,000 clones, around 80% seen once. This entry belongs to a study of blood T cell repertoires in COVID-19. The CDR3 contains 14 residues. The trim removed 4 bases at V and 5 bases at J, leaving 3 bases unmatched. Per germline, CDR1 SGHRS and CDR2 YFSETQ. The sequence was collected from a man aged 50 to 60 who had recovered from COVID-19. Sequenced input: PBMCs or T cells enriched from blood (not recorded which). The rearrangement uses TRBV5-1 and TRBJ1-6; 7 positions agree with TRBD1. The CDR3 DNA follows: TGCGCCAGCAGCCCGGGACAGAATAATTCACCCCTCCACTTT. It codes for CASSPGQNNSPLHF.